A selection of T cell receptor beta chains follows, all from one sample in a study of blood T cell repertoires in COVID-19. Sequencing used immunoSEQ multiplex PCR; TCRdb keeps in-frame clones, though not all of them. This sample has some 320,000 clones, with roughly 85% found just once. Sequenced sample: peripheral blood. Receptors were obtained from a human donor in a cohort sampled during active COVID-19. Both conserved end residues are part of each CDR3. A D gene is named only where the DNA matches it firmly. Clone size is shown for a subset of rows, as once, few, many or a class of expanded clone.

V gene	J gene	clone size	D gene	CDR3 DNA	CDR3 protein
TRBV10-3	TRBJ2-5	-	TRBD2	TGTGCCATCAGTGAGAGGGTAGCGGGGGTCAAGGAGACCCAGTACTTC	CAISERVAGVKETQYF
TRBV5-6	TRBJ1-5	-	TRBD1	TGTGCCAGCAGTTTTGGGACAGACGATCAGCCCCAGCATTTT	CASSFGTDDQPQHF
TRBV5-4	TRBJ2-1	-	TRBD2	TGTGCCAGCAGCTTCAGCGGGGGGGCCATAGGCGAGCAGTTCTTC	CASSFSGGAIGEQFF
TRBV7-8	TRBJ2-3	few	TRBD1	TGTGCCAGCAGCTCCGGACAGGTCACAGATACGCAGTATTTT	CASSSGQVTDTQYF
TRBV6-5	TRBJ1-2	-	-	TGTGCCAGCAGTTACCGAATGAGAGGTGGCTACACCTTC	CASSYRMRGGYTF
TRBV27	TRBJ2-2	once	TRBD1	TGTGCCAGCAGCTTCATAGGGGGCGGATTAGCCGGGGAGCTGTTTTTT	CASSFIGGGLAGELFF
TRBV5-1	TRBJ2-3	once	-	TGCGCCAGCAGCTCTCGGACGGGGAGCACAGATACGCAGTATTTT	CASSSRTGSTDTQYF
TRBV3-1/TRBV3-2	TRBJ1-6	-	-	TGTGCCAGCAGCCAAGATACTTATTCACCCCTCCACTTT	CASSQDTYSPLHF
TRBV5-4	TRBJ1-1	-	-	TGTGCCAGCAGCTTGGCGGGGGATGAAGCTTTCTTT	CASSLAGDEAFF
TRBV6-5	TRBJ2-7	-	TRBD2	TGTGCCAGCAGTTACTCTGGCGGGGGGGCTCGGGAGCAGTACTTC	CASSYSGGGAREQYF
TRBV3-1/TRBV3-2	TRBJ2-3	-	TRBD2	TGTGCCAGCAGCCCGGGAGGCGGGGGGCCAAGCACAGATACGCAGTATTTT	CASSPGGGGPSTDTQYF